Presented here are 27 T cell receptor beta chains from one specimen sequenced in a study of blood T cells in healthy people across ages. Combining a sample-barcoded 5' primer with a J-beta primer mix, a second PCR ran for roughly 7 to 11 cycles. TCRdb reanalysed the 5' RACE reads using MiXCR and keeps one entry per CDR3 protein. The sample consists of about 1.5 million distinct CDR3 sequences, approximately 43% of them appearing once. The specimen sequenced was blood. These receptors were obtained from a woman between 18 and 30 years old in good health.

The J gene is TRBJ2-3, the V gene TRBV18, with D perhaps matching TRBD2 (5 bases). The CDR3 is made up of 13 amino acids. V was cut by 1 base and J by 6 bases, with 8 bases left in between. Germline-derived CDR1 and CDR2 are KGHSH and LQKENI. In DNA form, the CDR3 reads TGTGCCAGCTCACCACGTAGGGAGGATACGCAGTATTTT. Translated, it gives CASSPRREDTQYF.

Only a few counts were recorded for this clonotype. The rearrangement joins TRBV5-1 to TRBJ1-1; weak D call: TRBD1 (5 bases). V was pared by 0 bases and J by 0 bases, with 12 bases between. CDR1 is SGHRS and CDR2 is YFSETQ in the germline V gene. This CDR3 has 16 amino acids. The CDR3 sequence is CASSLVPGPMNTEAFF. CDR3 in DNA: TGCGCCAGCAGCTTGGTTCCAGGGCCTATGAACACTGAAGCTTTCTTT.

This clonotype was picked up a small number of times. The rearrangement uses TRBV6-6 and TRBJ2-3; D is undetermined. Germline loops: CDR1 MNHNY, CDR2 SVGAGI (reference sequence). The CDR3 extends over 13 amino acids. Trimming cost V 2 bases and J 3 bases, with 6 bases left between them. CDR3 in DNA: TGTGCCAGCAGTTACCAACCTACAGATACGCAGTATTTT. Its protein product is CASSYQPTDTQYF.

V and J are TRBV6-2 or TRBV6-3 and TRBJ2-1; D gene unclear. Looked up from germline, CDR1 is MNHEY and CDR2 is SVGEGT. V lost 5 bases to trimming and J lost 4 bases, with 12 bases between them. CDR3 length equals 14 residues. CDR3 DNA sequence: TGTGCCAGCAGTATTATGACGGAGTACAATGAGCAGTTCTTC. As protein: CASSIMTEYNEQFF.

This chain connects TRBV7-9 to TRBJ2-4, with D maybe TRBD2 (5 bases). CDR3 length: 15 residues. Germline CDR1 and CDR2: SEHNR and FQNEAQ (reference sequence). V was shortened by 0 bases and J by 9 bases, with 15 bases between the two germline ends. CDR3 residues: CASSLARGSRGIQYF. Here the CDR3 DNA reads TGTGCCAGCAGCTTAGCGCGAGGTTCCCGGGGCATTCAGTACTTC.

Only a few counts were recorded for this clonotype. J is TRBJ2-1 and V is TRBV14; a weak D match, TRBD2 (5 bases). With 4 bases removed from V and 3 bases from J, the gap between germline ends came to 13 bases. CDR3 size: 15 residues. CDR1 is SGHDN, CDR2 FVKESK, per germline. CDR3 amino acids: CASSPTRGDYNEQFF. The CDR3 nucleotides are TGTGCCAGCAGCCCCACTAGAGGTGACTACAATGAGCAGTTCTTC.

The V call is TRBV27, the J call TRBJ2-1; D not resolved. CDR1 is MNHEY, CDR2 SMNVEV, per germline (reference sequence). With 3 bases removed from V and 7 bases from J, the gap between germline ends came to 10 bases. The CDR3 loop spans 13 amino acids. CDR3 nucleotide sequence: TGTGCCAGCAGTTTGCAAGGGTGGAATGAGCAGTTCTTC. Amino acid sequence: CASSLQGWNEQFF.

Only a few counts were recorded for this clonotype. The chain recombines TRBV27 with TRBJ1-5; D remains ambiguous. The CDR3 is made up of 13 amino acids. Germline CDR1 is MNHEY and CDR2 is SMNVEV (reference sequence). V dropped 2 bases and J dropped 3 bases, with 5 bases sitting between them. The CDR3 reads CASSLVYNQPQHF. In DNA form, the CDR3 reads TGTGCCAGCAGTTTAGTCTACAATCAGCCCCAGCATTTT.

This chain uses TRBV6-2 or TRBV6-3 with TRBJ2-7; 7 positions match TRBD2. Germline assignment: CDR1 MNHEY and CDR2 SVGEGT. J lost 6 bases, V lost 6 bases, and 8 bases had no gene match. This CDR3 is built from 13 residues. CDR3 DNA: TGTGCCAGCAGGCTCAGACTAGCAGTCGAGCAGTACTTC. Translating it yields CASRLRLAVEQYF.

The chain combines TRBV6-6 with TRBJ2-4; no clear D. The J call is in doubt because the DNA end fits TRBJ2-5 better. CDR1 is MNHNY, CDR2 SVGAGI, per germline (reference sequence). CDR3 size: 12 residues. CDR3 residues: CASSPQAETQYF. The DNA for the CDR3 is TGTGCCAGCAGTCCCCAAGCGGAGACCCAGTACTTC.

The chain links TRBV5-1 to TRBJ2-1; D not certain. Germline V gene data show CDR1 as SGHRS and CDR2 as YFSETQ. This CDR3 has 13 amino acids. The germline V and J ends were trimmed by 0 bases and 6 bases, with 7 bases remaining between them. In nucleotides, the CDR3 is TGCGCCAGCAGCTTGGTAGGCACCAATGAGCAGTTCTTC. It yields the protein CASSLVGTNEQFF.

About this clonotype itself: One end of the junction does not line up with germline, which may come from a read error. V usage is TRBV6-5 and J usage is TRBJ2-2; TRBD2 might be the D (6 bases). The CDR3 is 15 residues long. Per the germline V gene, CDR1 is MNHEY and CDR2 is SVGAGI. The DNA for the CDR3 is TGTACCAGCAGGTGGACTACACGAGACACCGGGGAGTTGTTTTTT. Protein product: CTSRWTTRDTGELFF.

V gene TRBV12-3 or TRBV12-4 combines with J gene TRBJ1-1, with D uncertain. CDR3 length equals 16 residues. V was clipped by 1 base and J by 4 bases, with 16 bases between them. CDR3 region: CASSLGPLTLSTEAFF. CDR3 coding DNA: TGTGCCAGCAGTTTAGGGCCCCTTACGCTGAGCACTGAAGCTTTCTTT.

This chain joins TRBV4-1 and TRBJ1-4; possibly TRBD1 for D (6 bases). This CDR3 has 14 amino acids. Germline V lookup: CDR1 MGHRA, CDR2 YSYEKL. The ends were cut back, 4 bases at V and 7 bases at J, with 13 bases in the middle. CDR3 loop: CASSLRGLTEKLFF. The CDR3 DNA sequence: TGCGCCAGCAGCCTCAGGGGCCTGACTGAAAAACTGTTTTTT.

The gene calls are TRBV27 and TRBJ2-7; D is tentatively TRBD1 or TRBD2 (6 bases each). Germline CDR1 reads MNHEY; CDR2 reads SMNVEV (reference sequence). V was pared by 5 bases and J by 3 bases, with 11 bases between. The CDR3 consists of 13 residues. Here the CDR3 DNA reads TGTGCCAGCAGTGCGGGACATAGCTACGAGCAGTACTTC. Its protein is CASSAGHSYEQYF.

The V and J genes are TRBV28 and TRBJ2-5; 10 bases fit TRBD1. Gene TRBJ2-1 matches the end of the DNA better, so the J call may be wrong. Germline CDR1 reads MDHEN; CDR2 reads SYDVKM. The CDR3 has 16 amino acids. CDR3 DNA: TGTGCCAGCAGTTTATCGGGACAGGGGAATCAAGAGACCCAGTTCTTC. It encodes CASSLSGQGNQETQFF.

The CDR3 bases are TGTGCCAGCAGGAGACGGGACTTTTCCTACAATGAGCAGTTCTTC. Protein sequence: CASRRRDFSYNEQFF. This chain uses TRBV6-1 with TRBJ2-1; TRBD2 might be the D (6 bases). With 6 bases removed from V and 1 base from J, the gap between germline ends came to 13 bases. Germline V gene sequence: CDR1 MNHNS, CDR2 SASEGT. The length of the CDR3 is 15 residues.

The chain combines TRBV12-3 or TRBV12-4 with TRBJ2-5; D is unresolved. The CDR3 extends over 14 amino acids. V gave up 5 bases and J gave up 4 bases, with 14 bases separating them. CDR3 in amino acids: CASSVGVLGETQYF. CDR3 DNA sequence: TGTGCCAGCAGTGTAGGCGTCTTGGGAGAGACCCAGTACTTC.

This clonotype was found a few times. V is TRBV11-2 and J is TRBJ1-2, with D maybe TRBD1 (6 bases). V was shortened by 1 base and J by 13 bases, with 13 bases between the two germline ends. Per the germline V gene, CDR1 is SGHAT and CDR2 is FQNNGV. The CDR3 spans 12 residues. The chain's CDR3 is CASSLVNGGLTF. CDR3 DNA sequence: TGTGCCAGCAGCTTAGTTAACGGGGGGCTCACCTTC.

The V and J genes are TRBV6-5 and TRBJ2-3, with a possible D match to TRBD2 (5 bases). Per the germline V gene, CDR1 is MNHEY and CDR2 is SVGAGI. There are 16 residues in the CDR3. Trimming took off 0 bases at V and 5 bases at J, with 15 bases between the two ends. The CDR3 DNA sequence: TGTGCCAGCAGTTACTCAGAGGGTACCCCTAGAGATACGCAGTATTTT. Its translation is CASSYSEGTPRDTQYF.

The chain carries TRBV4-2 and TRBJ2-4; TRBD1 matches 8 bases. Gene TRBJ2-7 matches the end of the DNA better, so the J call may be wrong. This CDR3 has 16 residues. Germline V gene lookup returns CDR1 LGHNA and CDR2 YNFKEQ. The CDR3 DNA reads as TGTGCCAGCAGCCAAGGAACCGGGACAGGTCACAACGAGCAGTACTTC. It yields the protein CASSQGTGTGHNEQYF.

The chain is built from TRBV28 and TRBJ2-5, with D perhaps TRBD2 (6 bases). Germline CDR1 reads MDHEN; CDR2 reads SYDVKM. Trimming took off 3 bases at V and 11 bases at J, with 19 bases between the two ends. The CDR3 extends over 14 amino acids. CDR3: CASSLAGRTREQYF. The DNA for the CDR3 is TGTGCCAGCAGTTTGGCGGGGCGAACCCGGGAGCAGTACTTC.

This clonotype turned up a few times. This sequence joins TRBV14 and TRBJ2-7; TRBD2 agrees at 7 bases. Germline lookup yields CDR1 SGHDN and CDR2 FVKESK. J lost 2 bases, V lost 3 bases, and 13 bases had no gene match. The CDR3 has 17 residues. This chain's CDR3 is CASSHPGASGYPYEQYF. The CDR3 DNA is TGTGCCAGCAGCCACCCCGGAGCTAGCGGTTACCCCTACGAGCAGTACTTC.

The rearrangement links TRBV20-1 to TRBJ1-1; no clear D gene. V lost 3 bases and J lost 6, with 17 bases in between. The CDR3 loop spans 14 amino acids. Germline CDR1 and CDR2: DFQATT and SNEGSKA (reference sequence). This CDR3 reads CSARGVGRRAEAFF. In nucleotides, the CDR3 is TGCAGTGCTAGGGGAGTAGGGAGGAGAGCTGAAGCTTTCTTT.

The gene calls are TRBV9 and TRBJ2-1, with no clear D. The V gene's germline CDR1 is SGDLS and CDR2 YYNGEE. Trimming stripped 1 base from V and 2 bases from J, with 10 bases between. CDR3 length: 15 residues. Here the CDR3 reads CASSVRPTAYNEQFF. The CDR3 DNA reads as TGTGCCAGCAGCGTAAGGCCTACCGCCTACAATGAGCAGTTCTTC.

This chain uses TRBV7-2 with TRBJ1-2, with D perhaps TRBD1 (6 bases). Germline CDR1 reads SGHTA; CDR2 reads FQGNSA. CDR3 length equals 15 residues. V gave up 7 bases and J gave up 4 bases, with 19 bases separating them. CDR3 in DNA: TGTGCCAGCAACCTCCGAACTACAGGGATCTATGGCTACACCTTC. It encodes CASNLRTTGIYGYTF.

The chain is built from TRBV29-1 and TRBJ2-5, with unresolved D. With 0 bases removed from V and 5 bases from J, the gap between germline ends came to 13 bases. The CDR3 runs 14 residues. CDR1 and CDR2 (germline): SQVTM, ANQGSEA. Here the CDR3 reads CSVEEGSLGETQYF. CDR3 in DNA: TGCAGCGTTGAAGAAGGCAGCCTGGGGGAGACCCAGTACTTC.